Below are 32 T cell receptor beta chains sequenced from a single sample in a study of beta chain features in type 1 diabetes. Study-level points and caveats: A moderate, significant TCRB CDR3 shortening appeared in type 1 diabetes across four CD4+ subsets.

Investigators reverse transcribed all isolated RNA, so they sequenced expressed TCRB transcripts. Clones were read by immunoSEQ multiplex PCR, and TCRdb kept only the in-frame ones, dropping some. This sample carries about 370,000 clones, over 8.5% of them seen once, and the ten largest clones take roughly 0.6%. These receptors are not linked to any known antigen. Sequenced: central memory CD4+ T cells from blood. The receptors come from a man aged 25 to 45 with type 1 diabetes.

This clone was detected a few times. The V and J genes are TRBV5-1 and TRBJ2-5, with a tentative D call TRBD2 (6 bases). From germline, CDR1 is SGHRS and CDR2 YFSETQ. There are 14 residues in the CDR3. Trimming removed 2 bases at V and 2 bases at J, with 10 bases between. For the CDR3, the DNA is TGCGCCAGCAGCTTTCAGGGACTTCAAGAGACCCAGTACTTC. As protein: CASSFQGLQETQYF.

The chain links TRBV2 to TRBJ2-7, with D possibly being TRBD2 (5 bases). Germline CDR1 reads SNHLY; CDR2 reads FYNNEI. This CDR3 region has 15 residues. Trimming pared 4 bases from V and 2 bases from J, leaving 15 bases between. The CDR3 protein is CASSAEGTETYEQYF. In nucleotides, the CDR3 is TGTGCCAGCAGTGCAGAGGGCACTGAGACCTACGAGCAGTACTTC. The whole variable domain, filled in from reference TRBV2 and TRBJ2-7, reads EPEVTQTPSHQVTQMGQEVILRCVPISNHLYFYWYRQILGQKVEFLVSFYNNEISEKSEIFDDQFSVERPDGSNFTLKIRSTKLEDSAMYFCASSAEGTETYEQYFGPGTRLTVT.

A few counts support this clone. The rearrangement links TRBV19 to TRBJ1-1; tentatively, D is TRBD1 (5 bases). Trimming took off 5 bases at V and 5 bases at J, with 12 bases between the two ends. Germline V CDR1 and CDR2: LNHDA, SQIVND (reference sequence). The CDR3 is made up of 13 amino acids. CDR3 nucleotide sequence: TGTGCCAGTAGTCGACAGCGGGGAACTGAAGCTTTCTTT. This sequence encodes CASSRQRGTEAFF. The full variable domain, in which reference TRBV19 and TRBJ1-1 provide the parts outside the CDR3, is DGGITQSPKYLFRKEGQNVTLSCEQNLNHDAMYWYRQDPGQGLRLIYYSQIVNDFQKGDIAEGYSVSREKKESFPLTVTSAQKNPTAFYLCASSRQRGTEAFFGQGTRLTVV.

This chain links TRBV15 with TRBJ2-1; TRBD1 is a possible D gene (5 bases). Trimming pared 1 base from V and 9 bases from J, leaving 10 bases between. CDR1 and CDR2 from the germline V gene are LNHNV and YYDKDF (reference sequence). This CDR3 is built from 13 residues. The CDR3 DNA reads TGTGCCACCAGCAGAGGCACAGGCCGTGAGCAGTTCTTC. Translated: CATSRGTGREQFF. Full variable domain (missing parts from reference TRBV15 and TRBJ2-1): DAMVIQNPRYQVTQFGKPVTLSCSQTLNHNVMYWYQQKSSQAPKLLFHYYDKDFNNEADTPDNFQSRRPNTSFCFLDIRSPGLGDTAMYLCATSRGTGREQFFGPGTRLTVL.

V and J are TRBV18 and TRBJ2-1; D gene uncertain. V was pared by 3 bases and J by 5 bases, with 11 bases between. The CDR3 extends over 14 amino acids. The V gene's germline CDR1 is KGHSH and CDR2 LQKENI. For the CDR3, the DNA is TGTGCCAGCTCACCCTTGAGGCAGAACAATGAGCAGTTCTTC. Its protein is CASSPLRQNNEQFF.

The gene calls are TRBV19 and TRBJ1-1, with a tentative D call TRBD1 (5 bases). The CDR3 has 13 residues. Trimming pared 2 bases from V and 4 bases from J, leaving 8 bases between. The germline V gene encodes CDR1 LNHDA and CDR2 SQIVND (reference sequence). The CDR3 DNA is TGTGCCAGTAGTATATATGGGGGCACTGAAGCTTTCTTT. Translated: CASSIYGGTEAFF.

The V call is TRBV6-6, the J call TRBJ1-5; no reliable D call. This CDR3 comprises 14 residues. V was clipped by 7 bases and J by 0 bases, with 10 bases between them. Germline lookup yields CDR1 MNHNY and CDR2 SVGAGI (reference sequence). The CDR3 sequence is CASTRDPSNQPQHF. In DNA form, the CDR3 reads TGTGCCAGCACCAGAGATCCTAGCAATCAGCCCCAGCATTTT.

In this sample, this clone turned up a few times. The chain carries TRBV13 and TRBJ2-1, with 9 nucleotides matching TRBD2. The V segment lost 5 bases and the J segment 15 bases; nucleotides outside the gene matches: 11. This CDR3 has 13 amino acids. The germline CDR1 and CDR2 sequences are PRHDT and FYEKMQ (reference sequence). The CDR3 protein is CASSVTLGTSLFF. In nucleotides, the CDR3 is TGTGCCAGCAGCGTTACACTCGGGACTAGCCTGTTCTTC.

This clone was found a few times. CDR3 region: CASSESRAEQFF. For the CDR3, the DNA is TGCGCCAGCAGTGAGTCCCGGGCGGAGCAGTTCTTC. The chain is built from TRBV10-1 and TRBJ2-1, with unresolved D. This CDR3 is built from 12 residues. V lost 0 bases, J lost 10 bases, and 7 bases lay in between. Germline V CDR1 and CDR2: WNHNN, SYGVQD (reference sequence).

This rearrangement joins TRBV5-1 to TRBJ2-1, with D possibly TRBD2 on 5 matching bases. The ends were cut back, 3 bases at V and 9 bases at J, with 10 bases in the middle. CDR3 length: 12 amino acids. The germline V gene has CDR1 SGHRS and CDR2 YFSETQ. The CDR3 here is CASSSTISEQFF. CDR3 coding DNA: TGCGCCAGCAGCTCGACTATCAGTGAGCAGTTCTTC.

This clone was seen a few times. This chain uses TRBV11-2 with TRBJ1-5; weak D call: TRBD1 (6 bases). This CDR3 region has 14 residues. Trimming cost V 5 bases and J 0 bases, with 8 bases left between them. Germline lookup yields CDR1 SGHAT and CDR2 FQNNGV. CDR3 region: CASSRQDSNQPQHF. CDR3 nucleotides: TGTGCCAGCAGCCGACAGGATAGCAATCAGCCCCAGCATTTT.

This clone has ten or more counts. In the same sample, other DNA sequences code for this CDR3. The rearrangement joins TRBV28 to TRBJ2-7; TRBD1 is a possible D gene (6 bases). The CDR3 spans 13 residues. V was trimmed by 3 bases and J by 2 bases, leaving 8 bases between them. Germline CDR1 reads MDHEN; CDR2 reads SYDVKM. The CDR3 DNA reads TGTGCCAGCAGTTTGGCAGGGGCCTACGAGCAGTACTTC. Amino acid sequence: CASSLAGAYEQYF. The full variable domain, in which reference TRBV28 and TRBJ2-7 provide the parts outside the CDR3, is DVKVTQSSRYLVKRTGEKVFLECVQDMDHENMFWYRQDPGLGLRLIYFSYDVKMKEKGDIPEGYSVSREKKERFSLILESASTNQTSMYLCASSLAGAYEQYFGPGTRLTVT.

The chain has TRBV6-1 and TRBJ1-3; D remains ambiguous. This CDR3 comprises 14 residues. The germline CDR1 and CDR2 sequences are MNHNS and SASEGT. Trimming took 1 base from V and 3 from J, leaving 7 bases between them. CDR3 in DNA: TGTGCCAGCAGTGAAGGGTCCAGTGGAAACACCATATATTTT. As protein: CASSEGSSGNTIYF.

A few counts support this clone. CDR3 residues: CAWSAAGEGEQFF. The CDR3 DNA sequence: TGTGCCTGGAGTGCGGCGGGCGAGGGTGAGCAGTTCTTC. The rearrangement uses TRBV30 and TRBJ2-1; TRBD2 is a possible D gene (5 bases). This CDR3 is 13 amino acids long. V lost 1 base and J lost 9, with 13 bases in between. Germline values: CDR1 GTSNPN, CDR2 SVGIG (reference sequence).

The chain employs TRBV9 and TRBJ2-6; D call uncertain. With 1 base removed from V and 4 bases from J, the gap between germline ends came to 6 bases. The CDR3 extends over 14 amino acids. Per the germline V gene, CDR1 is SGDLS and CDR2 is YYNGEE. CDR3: CASSVRPGANVLTF. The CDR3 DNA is TGTGCCAGCAGCGTACGCCCAGGGGCCAACGTCCTGACTTTC.

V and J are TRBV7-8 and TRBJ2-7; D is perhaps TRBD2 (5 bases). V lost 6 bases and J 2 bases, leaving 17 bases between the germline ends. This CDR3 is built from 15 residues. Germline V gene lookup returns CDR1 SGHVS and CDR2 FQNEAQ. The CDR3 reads CASSTTGGQPYEQYF. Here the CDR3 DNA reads TGTGCCAGCAGTACCACTGGCGGGCAGCCCTACGAGCAGTACTTC.

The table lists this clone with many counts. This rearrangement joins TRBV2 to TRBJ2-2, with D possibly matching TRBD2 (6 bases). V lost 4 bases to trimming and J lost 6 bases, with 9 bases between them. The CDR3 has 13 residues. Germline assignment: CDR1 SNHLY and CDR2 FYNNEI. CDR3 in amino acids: CASSVLAAGELFF. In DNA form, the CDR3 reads TGTGCCAGCAGTGTTTTAGCGGCCGGGGAGCTGTTTTTT.

The CDR3 nucleotides are TGTGCCAGCAGCTCAGGGGTAGGGACCGGGGAGCTGTTTTTT. Translating gives CASSSGVGTGELFF. The chain couples TRBV7-9 to TRBJ2-2, with a possible D match to TRBD1 (6 bases). Trimming stripped 4 bases from V and 5 bases from J, with 11 bases between. Germline V lookup: CDR1 SEHNR, CDR2 FQNEAQ (reference sequence). The CDR3 extends over 14 amino acids.

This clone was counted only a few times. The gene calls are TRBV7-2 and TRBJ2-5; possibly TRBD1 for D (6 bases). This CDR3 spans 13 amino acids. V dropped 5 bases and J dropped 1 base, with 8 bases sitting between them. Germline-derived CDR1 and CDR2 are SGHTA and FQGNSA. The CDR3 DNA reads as TGTGCCAGCAGCCGGGACATCCAAGAGACCCAGTACTTC. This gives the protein CASSRDIQETQYF. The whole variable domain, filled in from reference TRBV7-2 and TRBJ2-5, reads GAGVSQSPSNKVTEKGKDVELRCDPISGHTALYWYRQSLGQGLEFLIYFQGNSAPDKSGLPSDRFSAERTGGSVSTLTIQRTQQEDSAVYLCASSRDIQETQYFGPGTRLLVL.

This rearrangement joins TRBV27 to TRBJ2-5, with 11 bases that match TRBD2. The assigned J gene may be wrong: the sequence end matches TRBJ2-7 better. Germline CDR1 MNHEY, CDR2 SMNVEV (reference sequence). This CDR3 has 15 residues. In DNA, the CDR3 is TGTGCCAGCAGTTCCCGGACTAGCGGGTTCTACGAGCAGTACTTC. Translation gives CASSSRTSGFYEQYF.

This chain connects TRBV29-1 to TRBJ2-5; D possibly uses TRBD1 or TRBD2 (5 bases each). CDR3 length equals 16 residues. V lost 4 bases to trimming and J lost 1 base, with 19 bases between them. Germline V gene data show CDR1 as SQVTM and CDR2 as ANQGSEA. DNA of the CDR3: TGCAGCGTTGTTGGAACTCCGGGACGGCCCCAAGAGACCCAGTACTTC. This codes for CSVVGTPGRPQETQYF.

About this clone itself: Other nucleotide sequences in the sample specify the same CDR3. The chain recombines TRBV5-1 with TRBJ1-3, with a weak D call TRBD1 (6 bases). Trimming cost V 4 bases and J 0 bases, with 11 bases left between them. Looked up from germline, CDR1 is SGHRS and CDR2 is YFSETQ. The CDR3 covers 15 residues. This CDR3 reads CASSPTGHSGNTIYF. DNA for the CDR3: TGCGCCAGCAGCCCGACAGGACACTCTGGAAACACCATATATTTT.

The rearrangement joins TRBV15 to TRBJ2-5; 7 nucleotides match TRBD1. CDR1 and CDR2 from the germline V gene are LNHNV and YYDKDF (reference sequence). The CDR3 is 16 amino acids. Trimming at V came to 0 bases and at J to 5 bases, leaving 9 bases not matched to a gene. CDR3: CATSRDRGGARETQYF. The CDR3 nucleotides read TGTGCCACCAGCAGAGATCGAGGGGGCGCCCGGGAGACCCAGTACTTC.

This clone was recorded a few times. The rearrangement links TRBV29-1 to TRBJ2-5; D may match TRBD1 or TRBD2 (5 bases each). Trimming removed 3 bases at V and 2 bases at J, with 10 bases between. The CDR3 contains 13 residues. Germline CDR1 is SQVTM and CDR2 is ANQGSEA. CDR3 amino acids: CSVDGGHQETQYF. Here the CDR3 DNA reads TGCAGCGTTGATGGGGGTCATCAAGAGACCCAGTACTTC.

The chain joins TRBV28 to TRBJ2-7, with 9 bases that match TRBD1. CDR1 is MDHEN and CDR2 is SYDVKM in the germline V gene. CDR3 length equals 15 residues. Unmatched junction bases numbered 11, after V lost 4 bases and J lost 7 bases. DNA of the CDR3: TGTGCCAGCAGTTCCCCCGGGACAGGGCGCGAGGAGCAGTACTTC. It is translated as CASSSPGTGREEQYF.

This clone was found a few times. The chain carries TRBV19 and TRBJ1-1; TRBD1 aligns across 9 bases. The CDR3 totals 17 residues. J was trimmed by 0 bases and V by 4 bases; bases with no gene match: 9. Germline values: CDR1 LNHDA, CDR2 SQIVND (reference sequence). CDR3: CASSTFPGQGMNTEAFF. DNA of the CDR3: TGTGCCAGTAGTACCTTCCCCGGACAGGGGATGAACACTGAAGCTTTCTTT.

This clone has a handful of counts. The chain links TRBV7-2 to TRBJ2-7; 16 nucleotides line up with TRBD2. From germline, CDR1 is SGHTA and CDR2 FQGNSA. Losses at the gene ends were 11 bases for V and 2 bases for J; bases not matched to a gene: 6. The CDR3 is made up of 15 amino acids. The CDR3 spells CAVVGTSGRAYEQYF. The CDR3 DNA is TGTGCCGTAGTAGGGACTAGCGGGAGGGCCTACGAGCAGTACTTC.

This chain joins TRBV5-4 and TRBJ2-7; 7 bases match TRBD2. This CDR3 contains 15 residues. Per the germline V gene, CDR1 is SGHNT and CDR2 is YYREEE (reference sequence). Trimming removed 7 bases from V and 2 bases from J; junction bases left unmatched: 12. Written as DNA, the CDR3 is TGTGCCAGCCAACCGGGATCCCGGGAGGCCTACGAGCAGTACTTC. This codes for CASQPGSREAYEQYF.

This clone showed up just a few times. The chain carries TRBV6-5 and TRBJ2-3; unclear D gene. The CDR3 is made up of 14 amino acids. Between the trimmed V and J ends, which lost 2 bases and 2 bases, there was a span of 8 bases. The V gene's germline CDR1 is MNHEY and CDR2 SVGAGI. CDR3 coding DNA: TGTGCCAGCAGTTACGGAACCGACACAGATACGCAGTATTTT. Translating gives CASSYGTDTDTQYF.

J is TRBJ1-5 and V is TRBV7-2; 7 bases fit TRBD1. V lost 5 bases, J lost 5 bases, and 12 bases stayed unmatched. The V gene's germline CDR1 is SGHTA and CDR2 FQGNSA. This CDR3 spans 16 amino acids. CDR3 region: CASSRGTVAVDQPQHF. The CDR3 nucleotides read TGTGCCAGCAGCCGTGGGACAGTTGCGGTGGATCAGCCCCAGCATTTT.

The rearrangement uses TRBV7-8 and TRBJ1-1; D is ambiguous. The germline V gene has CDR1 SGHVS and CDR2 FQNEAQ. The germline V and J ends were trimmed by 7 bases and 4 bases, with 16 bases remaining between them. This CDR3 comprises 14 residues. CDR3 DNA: TGTGCCAGCACCCCCGGGAGGGAAGGCACTGAAGCTTTCTTT. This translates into CASTPGREGTEAFF. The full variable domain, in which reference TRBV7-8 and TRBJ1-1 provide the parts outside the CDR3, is GAGVSQSPRYKVAKRGQDVALRCDPISGHVSLFWYQQALGQGPEFLTYFQNEAQLDKSGLPSDRFFAERPEGSVSTLKIQRTQQEDSAVYLCASTPGREGTEAFFGQGTRLTVV.

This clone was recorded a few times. The CDR3 DNA follows: TGTGCCAGCAAAAAACTAGCGGCGGCTAGCACAGATACGCAGTATTTT. Translated: CASKKLAAASTDTQYF. The chain is built from TRBV27 and TRBJ2-3, with TRBD2 identical over 8 bases. J gave up 0 bases and V 7 bases, and 9 bases lay outside the gene matches. The CDR3 spans 16 residues. The germline CDR1 and CDR2 sequences are MNHEY and SMNVEV (reference sequence).